The 16 T cell receptor beta chains listed next were all sequenced from one sample in a study of T-cell memory formation after mild COVID-19. TCRdb reanalysed the 5' RACE reads using MiXCR and keeps one entry per CDR3 protein. The table shows hundreds of thousands of distinct CDR3 sequences, with 17% occurring only once. The sample was PBMCs or a T cell subset sorted from them (not recorded which). The receptors come from an adult woman who had mild COVID-19 (a few samples of this study predate the infection). Cell type and time point are not known.

This clonotype was picked up many times. CDR3 nucleotides: TGCGCCAGCAGCTTGGTGGACAGGGGCCGGGGGACCCAGTACTTC. Protein: CASSLVDRGRGTQYF. V and J are TRBV5-1 and TRBJ2-5; 9 bases map to TRBD1. CDR1 and CDR2 (germline): SGHRS, YFSETQ. Unmatched junction bases numbered 7, after V lost 0 bases and J lost 7 bases. The CDR3 has 15 residues.

The chain's CDR3 is CASRVLGLAVSYNEQFF. DNA for the CDR3: TGTGCCAGCAGAGTATTAGGACTAGCGGTCTCCTACAATGAGCAGTTCTTC. This chain links TRBV9 with TRBJ2-1; TRBD2 agrees at 10 bases. This CDR3 comprises 17 residues. CDR1 is SGDLS and CDR2 is YYNGEE in the germline V gene. The V and J ends lost 5 bases and 0 bases, in that order; junction bases with no gene match: 8.

This clonotype turned up a few times. This chain uses TRBV9 with TRBJ1-1; the D is unclear. This CDR3 contains 13 residues. V lost 4 bases and J lost 4, with 11 bases in between. Looked up from germline, CDR1 is SGDLS and CDR2 is YYNGEE. CDR3 in amino acids: CASSRSRATEAFF. CDR3 coding DNA: TGTGCCAGCAGCCGGTCGAGGGCCACTGAAGCTTTCTTT.

This chain connects TRBV10-3 to TRBJ2-3; D remains unclear. Trimming cost V 0 bases and J 1 base, with 8 bases left between them. In germline, CDR1 is ENHRY, CDR2 SYGVKD. CDR3 length: 15 amino acids. Written as DNA, the CDR3 is TGTGCCATCAGTGAGTCTTTAGTTCGCACAGATACGCAGTATTTT. Translated, it gives CAISESLVRTDTQYF.

This chain uses TRBV29-1 with TRBJ1-1, with D unclear. Germline-derived CDR1 and CDR2 are SQVTM and ANQGSEA. The V end lost 1 base, the J end lost 7 bases, and 7 bases lay between the germline ends. The CDR3 is made up of 11 amino acids. CDR3 residues: CSVEGIVEAFF. CDR3 coding DNA: TGCAGCGTTGAAGGAATTGTTGAAGCTTTCTTT.

This clonotype was counted between two and nine times. The chain carries TRBV28 and TRBJ1-5, with 8 bases fitting TRBD1. V was pared by 6 bases and J by 2 bases, with 6 bases of the junction left unmatched. There are 15 residues in the CDR3. Germline CDR1 reads MDHEN; CDR2 reads SYDVKM. The CDR3 sequence: CASRLTQGGNQPQHF. For the CDR3, the DNA is TGTGCCAGCAGATTGACACAGGGGGGCAATCAGCCCCAGCATTTT.

This clonotype was seen many times. The chain couples TRBV7-3 to TRBJ2-3; D is undetermined. Germline V gene sequence: CDR1 SGHTA, CDR2 FQGTGA. V shed 5 bases and J shed 2 bases, with 8 bases lying between them. CDR3 size: 13 residues. CDR3 loop: CASSPKPTDTQYF. Here the CDR3 DNA reads TGTGCCAGCAGCCCCAAACCCACAGATACGCAGTATTTT.

There are a few counts of this clonotype. The chain couples TRBV20-1 to TRBJ2-5; TRBD1 aligns across 10 bases. The CDR3 has 16 residues. V was clipped by 5 bases and J by 0 bases; unmatched bases: 9. Per the germline V gene, CDR1 is DFQATT and CDR2 is SNEGSKA (reference sequence). CDR3 sequence reads: CSAGTGASTYQETQYF. CDR3 bases: TGCAGTGCTGGGACAGGGGCCTCGACATACCAAGAGACCCAGTACTTC.

V gene TRBV12-3 or TRBV12-4 combines with J gene TRBJ1-1; a weak D match, TRBD1 (6 bases). This CDR3 is 13 amino acids long. V shed 8 bases and J shed 3 bases, with 13 bases lying between them. In DNA form, the CDR3 reads TGTGCCAGCTGGAGGGGGACATACACTGAAGCTTTCTTT. Encoded protein: CASWRGTYTEAFF.

This clonotype was seen a handful of times. J is TRBJ2-3 and V is TRBV12-3 or TRBV12-4, with D unresolved. The V gene lost 6 bases and the J gene lost 3 bases, with 16 bases spanning the gap. CDR3 length: 15 amino acids. The CDR3 region is CASRPRVAFTDTQYF. DNA for the CDR3: TGTGCCAGCAGACCAAGGGTTGCCTTTACAGATACGCAGTATTTT.

The rearrangement uses TRBV5-6 and TRBJ2-3; no clear D gene. Trimming removed 3 bases at V and 4 bases at J, with 9 bases between. Looked up from germline, CDR1 is SGHDT and CDR2 is YYEEEE. The CDR3 length is 13 residues. CDR3 region: CASSSITADTQYF. In DNA, the CDR3 is TGTGCCAGCAGCTCAATTACTGCAGATACGCAGTATTTT. Based on the CDR3 plus reference TRBV5-6 and TRBJ2-3, the full variable domain is DAGVTQSPTHLIKTRGQQVTLRCSPKSGHDTVSWYQQALGQGPQFIFQYYEEEERQRGNFPDRFSGHQFPNYSSELNVNALLLGDSALYLCASSSITADTQYFGPGTRLTVL.

The rearrangement joins TRBV3-1 to TRBJ2-7; D gene uncertain. The CDR3 extends over 12 amino acids. Between the trimmed V and J ends, which lost 4 bases and 12 bases, there was a span of 16 bases. Per the germline V gene, CDR1 is LGHDT and CDR2 is YNNKEL (reference sequence). The CDR3 protein is CASSLAGGTRYF. The CDR3 bases are TGTGCCAGCAGCCTAGCCGGTGGCACCAGGTACTTC.

The sample holds a few counts of this clonotype. For the CDR3, the DNA is TGTGCCAGTAGTATGCGGGTGGACAGGCGAAGTGTTGGCAATCAGCCCCAGCATTTT. Residues: CASSMRVDRRSVGNQPQHF. The gene calls are TRBV19 and TRBJ1-5; 7 positions agree with TRBD1. CDR3 length equals 19 residues. The V and J ends lost 3 bases and 2 bases, in that order; junction bases with no gene match: 16. Germline values: CDR1 LNHDA, CDR2 SQIVND (reference sequence).

This clonotype has more than one count but fewer than ten. The chain links TRBV5-1 to TRBJ1-1; no clear D gene. V was shortened by 6 bases and J by 6 bases, with 18 bases between the two germline ends. In germline, CDR1 is SGHRS, CDR2 YFSETQ. This CDR3 is 14 amino acids long. The CDR3 sequence is CASKTERVSSEAFF. The CDR3 DNA sequence: TGCGCCAGCAAGACGGAGAGGGTGAGCTCTGAAGCTTTCTTT.

This clonotype was recorded a few times. The V and J genes are TRBV7-9 and TRBJ2-3, with TRBD2 identical over 10 bases. Trimming at V came to 4 bases and at J to 1 base, leaving 8 bases not matched to a gene. Germline V lookup: CDR1 SEHNR, CDR2 FQNEAQ (reference sequence). This CDR3 has 17 residues. The CDR3 DNA is TGTGCCAGCAGCTCCCAGCGGGGGGGCCTACGCACAGATACGCAGTATTTT. This codes for CASSSQRGGLRTDTQYF. Full variable domain (rest looked up from reference TRBV7-9 and TRBJ2-3): DTGVSQNPRHKITKRGQNVTFRCDPISEHNRLYWYRQTLGQGPEFLTYFQNEAQLEKSRLLSDRFSAERPKGSFSTLEIQRTEQGDSAMYLCASSSQRGGLRTDTQYFGPGTRLTVL.

This clonotype was recorded a few times. V usage is TRBV4-2 and J usage is TRBJ2-6; TRBD2 matches 8 bases. The V segment lost 6 bases and the J segment 2 bases; nucleotides outside the gene matches: 12. In germline, CDR1 is LGHNA, CDR2 YNFKEQ. This CDR3 is 18 amino acids long. CDR3 in DNA: TGTGCCAGCAGTCGACCACCAGCGGGAGAGGCTGGGGCCAACGTCCTGACTTTC. It yields the protein CASSRPPAGEAGANVLTF.